This T cell receptor (beta chain) was identified during a study of blood T cell repertoires in COVID-19 (dated by TCRdb to the early 2020s). Broadly, across the study: Samples from collaborators originated in the United States, Italy and Spain and spanned both the acute and convalescent phases of COVID-19. The material from the prospective study consisted of cDNA or gDNA derived from T cells, B-cell-depleted T cells, or PBMCs. Deeply sampled blood TCRbeta repertoires from subjects exposed to, actively infected with, or recovered from COVID-19 were included in the dataset. The repertoires were made available in a free public database intended to serve as a resource for research on the immune response to SARS-CoV-2. Samples came from the ongoing ImmuneRACE study (first 160 participants) plus 1,254 subjects from 6 global collaborators. A de-identified subject ID, COVID-19 status, age in years and sex were almost always included in the sample metadata. HLA class I and class II types, where available, came from metadata supplied by the sample provider rather than from assay-based typing. Study-wide conclusions, independent of this receptor: Clinical and demographic metadata were provided uncurated, with the amount varying by source and participant.

Enrolling through a virtual design, the prospective study's participants ranged in age from about 18 to 100 years and lived across some 22 United States geographic areas. To assign participants to cohorts, the prospective study relied on clinical history that participants themselves reported in a screening survey and a study questionnaire. Recovered participants in ImmuneRACE Cohort 3 were defined by two consecutive negative NP/OP PCR tests, clearance by a healthcare professional, or resolution of symptoms. In the prospective study, whole blood, serum and a nasopharyngeal or oropharyngeal swab were collected from each participant by mobile phlebotomists. Over an approximately 2-month period, participants in the prospective study had the option of providing additional blood draws and questionnaires. Blood samples from the prospective study were shipped frozen or at room temperature prior to DNA extraction.

TCRbeta CDR3 regions were amplified from genomic DNA using the immunoSEQ Assay, a bias-controlled multiplex PCR. The original methods were these. Within the assay, amplification of reference gene primers was used to estimate how many nucleated cells each sample contained. Sequence reads were collapsed and filtered to measure the absolute abundance of every unique TCRbeta CDR3 rearrangement. For each sample, productive Simpson clonality was calculated as the square root of Simpson's diversity index across productive rearrangements. As stored in TCRdb, this immuneACCESS dataset retains in-frame rearrangements with V and J assigned. A fraction of the clones does not appear; measured against another copy, unresolved V genes explain less than half of the discrepancy, and the remainder lacks a known reason. That table gives V, J and clone size, and the DNA gave D and trimming. For this sample there are 200,000 to 250,000 clones; 82% appear just once. The biggest ten clones account for roughly 3.5% of the sample.

This clone came up a few times. There is no known antigen for this receptor. No qualities accompany the bases; no much larger clone lies one base away. CDR1 KGHSH and CDR2 LQKENI are derived from the germline V gene. Trimming removed 6 bases from V and 6 bases from J; the gene matches leave 14 bases unexplained. There are 15 amino acids in the CDR3, from cysteine to phenylalanine inclusive. Kept here is only the CDR3 DNA, which spans 45 bases and is read in frame from base 1. The material sequenced was PBMCs or T cells enriched from blood (not recorded which). The chain is encoded by TRBV18 joined to TRBJ2-7; TRBD1 aligns with 7 central bases. The clonotype was recovered from a woman between 55 and 75 years old who had recovered from COVID-19. CDR3 reads: CASSRETGLVSEQYF. The nucleotide sequence is TGTGCCAGCTCCCGAGAGACAGGGCTAGTCAGCGAGCAGTACTTC.